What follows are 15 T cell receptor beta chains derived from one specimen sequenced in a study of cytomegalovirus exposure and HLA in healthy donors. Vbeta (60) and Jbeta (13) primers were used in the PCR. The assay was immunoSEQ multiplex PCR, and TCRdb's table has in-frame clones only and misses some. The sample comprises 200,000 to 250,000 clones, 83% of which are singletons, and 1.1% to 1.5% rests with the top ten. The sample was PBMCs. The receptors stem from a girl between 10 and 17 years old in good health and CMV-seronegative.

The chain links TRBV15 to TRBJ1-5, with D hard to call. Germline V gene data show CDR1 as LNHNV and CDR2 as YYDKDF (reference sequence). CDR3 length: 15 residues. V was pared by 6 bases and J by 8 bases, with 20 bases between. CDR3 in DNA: TGTGCCACCAGTCCCGGAGGGCACAGAGAGAAGCCCCAGCATTTT. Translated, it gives CATSPGGHREKPQHF.

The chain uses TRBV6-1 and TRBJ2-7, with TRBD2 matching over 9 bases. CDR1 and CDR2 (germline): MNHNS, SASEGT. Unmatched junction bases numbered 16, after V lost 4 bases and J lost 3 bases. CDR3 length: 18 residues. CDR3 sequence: CASSVRWGPSGDLYEQYF. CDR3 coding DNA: TGTGCCAGCAGTGTTAGGTGGGGGCCTAGCGGGGATCTCTACGAGCAGTACTTC.

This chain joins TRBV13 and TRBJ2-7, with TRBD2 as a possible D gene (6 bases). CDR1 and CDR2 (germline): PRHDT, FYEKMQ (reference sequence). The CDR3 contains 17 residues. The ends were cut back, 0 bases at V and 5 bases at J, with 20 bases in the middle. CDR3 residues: CASSLGMWDSSSHEQYF. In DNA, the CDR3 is TGTGCCAGCAGCTTAGGTATGTGGGACTCCTCTTCGCACGAGCAGTACTTC. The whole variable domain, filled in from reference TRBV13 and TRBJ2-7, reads AAGVIQSPRHLIKEKRETATLKCYPIPRHDTVYWYQQGPGQDPQFLISFYEKMQSDKGSIPDRFSAQQFSDYHSELNMSSLELGDSALYFCASSLGMWDSSSHEQYFGPGTRLTVT.

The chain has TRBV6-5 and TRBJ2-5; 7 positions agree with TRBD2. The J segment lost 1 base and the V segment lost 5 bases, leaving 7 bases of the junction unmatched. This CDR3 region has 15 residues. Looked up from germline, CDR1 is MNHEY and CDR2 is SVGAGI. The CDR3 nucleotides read TGTGCCAGCAGTAAGCTAGCGGACATCCAAGAGACCCAGTACTTC. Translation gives CASSKLADIQETQYF.

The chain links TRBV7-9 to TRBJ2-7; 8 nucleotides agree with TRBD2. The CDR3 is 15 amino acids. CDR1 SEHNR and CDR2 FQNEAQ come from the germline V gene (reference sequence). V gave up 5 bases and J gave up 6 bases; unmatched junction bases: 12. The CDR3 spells CASSHTGGARSEQYF. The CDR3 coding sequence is TGTGCCAGCAGCCATACGGGGGGGGCGCGGAGCGAGCAGTACTTC.

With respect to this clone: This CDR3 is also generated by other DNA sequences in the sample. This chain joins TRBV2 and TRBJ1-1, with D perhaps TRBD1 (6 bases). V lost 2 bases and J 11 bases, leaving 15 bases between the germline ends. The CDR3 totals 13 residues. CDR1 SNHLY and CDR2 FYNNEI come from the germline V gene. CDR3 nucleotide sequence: TGTGCCAGCAGTGAACCCCTACAGGGTGGTGCTTTCTTT. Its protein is CASSEPLQGGAFF.

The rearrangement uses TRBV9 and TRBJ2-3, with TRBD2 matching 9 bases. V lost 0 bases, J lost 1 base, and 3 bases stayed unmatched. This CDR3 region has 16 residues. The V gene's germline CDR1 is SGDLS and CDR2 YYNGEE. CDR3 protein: CASSVVPSGGTDTQYF. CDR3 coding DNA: TGTGCCAGCAGCGTAGTACCTAGCGGGGGCACAGATACGCAGTATTTT.

The CDR3 DNA reads TGTGCCAGCAGCTTGGTCGGGGGGGATACGCAGTATTTT. It encodes CASSLVGGDTQYF. The genes are TRBV5-4 and TRBJ2-3; 7 nucleotides align to TRBD2. With V trimmed by 0 bases and J by 6 bases, 1 base remained unmatched. The CDR3 runs to 13 residues. Looked up from germline, CDR1 is SGHNT and CDR2 is YYREEE (reference sequence).

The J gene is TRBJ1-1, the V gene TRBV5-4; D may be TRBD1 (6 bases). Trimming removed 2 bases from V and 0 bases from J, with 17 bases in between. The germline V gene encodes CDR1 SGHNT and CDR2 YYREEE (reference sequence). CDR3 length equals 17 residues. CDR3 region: CASSFIGPEGVNTEAFF. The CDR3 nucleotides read TGTGCCAGCAGCTTTATCGGCCCCGAGGGGGTGAACACTGAAGCTTTCTTT.

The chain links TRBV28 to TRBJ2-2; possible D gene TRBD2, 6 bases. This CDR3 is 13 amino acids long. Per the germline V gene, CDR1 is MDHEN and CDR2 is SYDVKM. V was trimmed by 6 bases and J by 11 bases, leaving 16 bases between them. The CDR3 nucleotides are TGTGCCAGCAGCAAGGGGCTAGCGATCGAGCTGTTTTTT. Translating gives CASSKGLAIELFF.

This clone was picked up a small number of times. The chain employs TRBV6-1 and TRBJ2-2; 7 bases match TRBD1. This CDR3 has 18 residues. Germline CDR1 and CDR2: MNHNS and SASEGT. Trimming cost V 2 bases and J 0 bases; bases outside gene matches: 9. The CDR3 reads CASSERGWGQSNTGELFF. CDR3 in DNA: TGTGCCAGCAGTGAAAGGGGGTGGGGACAGTCGAACACCGGGGAGCTGTTTTTT.

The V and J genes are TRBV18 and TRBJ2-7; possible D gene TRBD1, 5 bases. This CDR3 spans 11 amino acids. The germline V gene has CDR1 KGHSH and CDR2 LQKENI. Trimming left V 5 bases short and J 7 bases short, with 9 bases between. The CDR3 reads CASSTPGEQYF. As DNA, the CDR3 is TGTGCCAGCTCAACGCCAGGGGAGCAGTACTTC.

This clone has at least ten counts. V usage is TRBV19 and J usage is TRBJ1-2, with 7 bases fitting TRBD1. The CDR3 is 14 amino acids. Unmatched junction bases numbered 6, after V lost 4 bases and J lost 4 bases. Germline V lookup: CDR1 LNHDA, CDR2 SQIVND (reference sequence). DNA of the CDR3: TGTGCCAGTAGTACCGAAACAGGGGTCTATGGCTACACCTTC. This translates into CASSTETGVYGYTF.

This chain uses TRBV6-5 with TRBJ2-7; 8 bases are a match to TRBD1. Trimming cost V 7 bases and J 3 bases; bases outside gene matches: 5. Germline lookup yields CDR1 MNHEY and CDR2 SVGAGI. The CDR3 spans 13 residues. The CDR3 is CASTGTGLYEQYF. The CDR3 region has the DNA TGTGCCAGCACCGGGACAGGCCTCTACGAGCAGTACTTC.

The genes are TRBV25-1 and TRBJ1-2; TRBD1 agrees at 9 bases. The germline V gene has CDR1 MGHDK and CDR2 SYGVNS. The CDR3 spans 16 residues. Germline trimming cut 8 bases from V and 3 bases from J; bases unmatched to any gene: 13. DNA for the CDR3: TGTGCCAGCTCAGATCTCCCGGGACAGGGATACTATGGCTACACCTTC. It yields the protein CASSDLPGQGYYGYTF.